Listed below are T cell receptor beta chains from one sample, sequenced in a study of long-term antiretroviral therapy in people with HIV. Using immunoSEQ multiplex PCR, the repertoire was profiled, and TCRdb retains in-frame clones only, with some absent. The sample contains about 24,000 clones, 80% to 90% of which appear only once. Sequenced here: unsorted PBMCs, sampled 1.2 years after starting antiretroviral therapy. The receptor set was obtained from a man in his fifties or sixties with HIV. Both conserved end residues are part of each CDR3. A D gene is named only where the DNA matches it firmly. Clone size is not always given. Where it is, it says once, few, many or a class for expanded clones.

>.|TRBV6-6|TRBJ1-1|.
TGTGCCAGCAGTTACTCGTTCTTTCCCTCCGAAGCTTTCTTT
CASSYSFFPSEAFF
>TRBD1|TRBV14|TRBJ1-2|.
TGTGCCAGCAGCCAAGCCCAGGGGGGTTCCTCAAGCTATGGCTACACCTTC
CASSQAQGGSSSYGYTF
>TRBD1|TRBV28|TRBJ1-2|once
TGTGCCAGCAGTCCCCAGGGGGCGCGAGGCTACACCTTC
CASSPQGARGYTF
>.|TRBV12-5|TRBJ2-3|.
TGTGCTAGTTCGACGGGGAGCGGCACAGATACGCAGTATTTT
CASSTGSGTDTQYF
>.|TRBV11-2|TRBJ2-1|.
TGTGCCAGCCTCCGACCGTCTGGCGGTGAGCAGTTCTTC
CASLRPSGGEQFF
>TRBD1|TRBV6-5|TRBJ1-1|.
TGTGCCAGCAGTCAACAGGGACAGGGGGCTGGGCAAGCTTTCTTT
CASSQQGQGAGQAFF
>.|TRBV7-9|TRBJ1-3|few
TGTGCCAGCAGATTAGGGGGATTTGGAAACACCATATATTTT
CASRLGGFGNTIYF
>.|TRBV5-1|TRBJ2-3|.
TGCGCCAGCAGCTTCGAAGGGTCCACAGATACGCAGTATTTT
CASSFEGSTDTQYF
>.|TRBV7-9|TRBJ2-5|.
TGTGCCAGCAGTTCGGACGGGCAGACCCAGTACTTC
CASSSDGQTQYF
>.|TRBV7-6|TRBJ1-1|.
TGTGCCAGCAGTCCCAGGGAGGGCAACACTGAAGCTTTCTTT
CASSPREGNTEAFF
>TRBD1|TRBV15|TRBJ2-7|.
TGTGCCACCAGCGTCTCCCGTGGACAGGGGGCCTACGAGCAGTACTTC
CATSVSRGQGAYEQYF
>TRBD2|TRBV9|TRBJ2-5|.
TGTGCCAGCAGCGTAATAGCGGGGAGCCAAGAGACCCAGTACTTC
CASSVIAGSQETQYF
>.|TRBV7-9|TRBJ1-1|.
TGTGCCAGCAGCTTAGGGTTGGGGAACACTGAAGCTTTCTTT
CASSLGLGNTEAFF
>TRBD1|TRBV11-2|TRBJ1-5|.
TGTGCCAGCAGCTTAGCCGGGACAGGGACGCGGCAGCCCCAGCATTTT
CASSLAGTGTRQPQHF
>.|TRBV28|TRBJ1-5|.
TGTGCCAGCAGTTTAGGCAATCAGCCCCAGCATTTT
CASSLGNQPQHF
>TRBD1|TRBV4-1|TRBJ2-7|.
TGCGCCAGCAGCCGCCTACCGGGACAGGGAAATACCGAGCAGTACTTC
CASSRLPGQGNTEQYF
>.|TRBV25-1|TRBJ2-7|.
TGTGCCAGCAGTGAAGGCTACGAGCAGTACTTC
CASSEGYEQYF
>.|TRBV7-2|TRBJ1-2|.
TGTGCCAGCAGCCCGGACCGGAATGGCTACACCTTC
CASSPDRNGYTF
>TRBD1|TRBV5-1|TRBJ2-3|.
TGCGCCAGCAGCTGGAGACAGGGGGGGCCCACAGATACGCAGTATTTT
CASSWRQGGPTDTQYF
>.|TRBV11-1|TRBJ2-1|.
TGTGCCAGCAGCTTAGGGCCCTACAATGAGCAGTTCTTC
CASSLGPYNEQFF
>TRBD1|TRBV18|TRBJ1-2|.
TGTGCCAGCTCACCCCGACAGGGGGACTATGGCTACACCTTC
CASSPRQGDYGYTF
>TRBD1|TRBV19|TRBJ2-7|.
TGTGCCAGTAGTCCAAGGACAGGTCTAGCCTACGAGCAGTACTTC
CASSPRTGLAYEQYF
>.|TRBV11-2|TRBJ1-1|.
TGTGCCAGCAGCTTGAACACTGAAGCTTTCTTT
CASSLNTEAFF
>.|TRBV7-6|TRBJ1-1|.
TGTGCCAGCAGCTTAGACGCAGTGGACACTGAAGCTTTCTTT
CASSLDAVDTEAFF
>.|TRBV4-3|TRBJ2-1|once
TGCGCCAGCAGCCAAGACACGGACTCCAATGAGCAGTTCTTC
CASSQDTDSNEQFF
>TRBD1|TRBV19|TRBJ1-1|.
TGTGCCAGTGGGGAACAGGGGGCCACTGAAGCTTTCTTT
CASGEQGATEAFF
>TRBD1|TRBV7-8|TRBJ1-2|few
TGTGCCAGCAGCTTAATGGACAGGGGTCCATATGGCTACACCTTC
CASSLMDRGPYGYTF
>TRBD1|TRBV28|TRBJ1-5|.
TGTGCCAGCAGTCTGGAAGACAGGGTCGGGCAAGGCAATCAGCCCCAGCATTTT
CASSLEDRVGQGNQPQHF
>.|TRBV7-3|TRBJ1-3|.
TGTGCCAGCAGTTCGCAGGGTGGAAACACCATATATTTT
CASSSQGGNTIYF
>TRBD2|TRBV11-2|TRBJ2-7|.
TGTGCCAGCAGCTTATACGGGGGGGGTAGTGTCACGTACTACGAGCAGTACTTC
CASSLYGGGSVTYYEQYF
>.|TRBV27|TRBJ2-7|.
TGTGCCAGCAGTTTCCAGGGGGGAACCTACGAGCAGTACTTC
CASSFQGGTYEQYF
>TRBD1|TRBV30|TRBJ2-7|.
TGTGCCTGTGCCCGGGACAGAACCTACGAGCAGTACTTC
CACARDRTYEQYF
>.|TRBV29-1|TRBJ1-4|.
TGCAGCGTTGTCCGACCGAATAATGAAAAACTGTTTTTT
CSVVRPNNEKLFF
>.|TRBV11-2|TRBJ1-2|.
TGTGCCAGCAGCTTAGAGCGGACACCCCGAGGATATGGCTACACCTTC
CASSLERTPRGYGYTF
>.|TRBV18|TRBJ1-1|.
TGTGCCAGCTCACTGCAGGGACTGAACACTGAAGCTTTCTTT
CASSLQGLNTEAFF
>.|TRBV14|TRBJ2-7|.
TGTGCCAGCAGCCTGGCCTACGAGCAGTACTTC
CASSLAYEQYF
>.|TRBV6-1|TRBJ2-1|.
TGTGCCAGCCGAGGTCCGGGCGATGAGCAGTTCTTC
CASRGPGDEQFF
>.|TRBV5-4|TRBJ2-2|.
TGTGCCAGCCGACGATTGATTACGGGGAACACAGGGGGGGACACCGGGGAGCTGTTTTTT
CASRRLITGNTGGDTGELFF
>.|TRBV27|TRBJ1-4|.
TGTGCCAGCAGTTTATACCGGGAGCCCTATGAAAAACTGTTTTTT
CASSLYREPYEKLFF
>.|TRBV5-1|TRBJ1-1|.
TGCGCCAGCAGCTATGGGTCCAGGGGAGTGACTGAAGCTTTCTTT
CASSYGSRGVTEAFF
>.|TRBV30|TRBJ2-7|.
TGTGCCTGGAGCCTTCCAGGGGGGTACGAGCAGTACTTC
CAWSLPGGYEQYF
>TRBD1|TRBV27|TRBJ1-1|.
TGTGCCAGCAGCTGGGACAGGGGGAACACTGAAGCTTTCTTT
CASSWDRGNTEAFF
>TRBD1|TRBV18|TRBJ2-2|.
TGTGCCAGCTCACCTCGGGACAGCTCCACCGGGGAGCTGTTTTTT
CASSPRDSSTGELFF
>.|TRBV4-1|TRBJ2-1|.
TGCGCCAGCAGCCAAGACAGGGGAGCCTACAATGAGCAGTTCTTC
CASSQDRGAYNEQFF
>.|TRBV9|TRBJ1-1|.
TGTGCCAGCAGCGTAGAGGGGAGAAACACTGAAGCTTTCTTT
CASSVEGRNTEAFF
>.|TRBV2|TRBJ2-7|.
TGTGCCAGCAGTCGGAGCTACGAGCAGTACTTC
CASSRSYEQYF
>TRBD1|TRBV7-8|TRBJ2-7|.
TGTGCCAGCAGCTCTGACAGGGCGTCGGACGAGCAGTACTTC
CASSSDRASDEQYF
>.|TRBV21-1|TRBJ2-3|.
TGTGCCAGCAGCAAAGTAAGAGGGACCTCGCCGGATACGCAGTATTTT
CASSKVRGTSPDTQYF
>TRBD2|TRBV27|TRBJ2-2|.
TGTGCCAGCAGTTTAACTCCGGGGGGGCGGACCGGGGAGCTGTTTTTT
CASSLTPGGRTGELFF
>TRBD2|TRBV27|TRBJ2-1|.
TGTGCCAGCAGTTTCCTAGCGGGGGCCGACGCGTTCTTC
CASSFLAGADAFF
>TRBD2|TRBV5-4|TRBJ2-7|.
TGTGCCAGCAGCCTAACGCCGGGACTAGCGGACTACGAGCAGTACTTC
CASSLTPGLADYEQYF
>.|TRBV27|TRBJ1-5|.
TGTGCCAGCAGTTTATTTGGGGGACGTGGTGAGCAGCCCCAGCATTTT
CASSLFGGRGEQPQHF
>.|TRBV29-1|TRBJ1-1|.
TGCAGCGGCCTCAACACTGAAGCTTTCTTT
CSGLNTEAFF